The rows below give T cell receptor beta chains drawn from one sample of a study of blood T cell repertoires in COVID-19. Produced via immunoSEQ multiplex PCR; TCRdb's table is partial and in-frame only. There are about 220,000 clones in the sample; over 75% occur only once, and 1.9% lies in the top ten. Source material: peripheral blood. These TCRs come from a man aged 35 to 55 with active or convalescent COVID-19. CDR3s include the opening cysteine and the closing phenylalanine or tryptophan. Fields, in order: D gene, CDR3 length, J gene, clone size, V gene, CDR3 DNA, CDR3 protein. The D gene is left open where the match is weak. Clone size is shown for a subset of rows, as once, few, many or a class of expanded clone.

>.|12|TRBJ1-2|.|TRBV14
TGTGCCAGCAGCCAAGAATTATATGGCTACACCTTC
CASSQELYGYTF
>.|15|TRBJ1-3|once|TRBV24-1
TGTGCCACCAGTGACCAGGAGGGGCATCTAAACACCATATATTTT
CATSDQEGHLNTIYF
>TRBD2|18|TRBJ2-3|.|TRBV3-1/TRBV3-2
TGTGCCAGCAGCCACCACGGGGGGAGATCCCCTCTCACAGATACGCAGTATTTT
CASSHHGGRSPLTDTQYF
>TRBD1|17|TRBJ2-7|.|TRBV27
TGTGCCAGCGGGCGGTATCACGGACAGGGACATTCCTACGAGCAGTACTTC
CASGRYHGQGHSYEQYF
>.|11|TRBJ1-1|once|TRBV20-1
TGCAGTGCTCGGGATGAGCCTGAAGCTTTCTTT
CSARDEPEAFF
>.|15|TRBJ1-2|.|TRBV7-3
TGTGCCAGCAGCCCCACGGGGGGGGCTGGCTATGGCTACACCTTC
CASSPTGGAGYGYTF
>.|15|TRBJ2-1|once|TRBV4-1
TGCGCCAGCAGCCAAGATGGTAGCGAGTACAATGAGCAGTTCTTC
CASSQDGSEYNEQFF
>.|16|TRBJ1-6|few|TRBV7-8
TGTGCCAGCAGCTCCCAGGGAACAGGGTATAATTCACCCCTCCACTTT
CASSSQGTGYNSPLHF
>TRBD1|17|TRBJ2-3|.|TRBV28
TGTGCCAGCCCCCCCAGTGGACAGGGGGGAACCCCAGATACGCAGTATTTT
CASPPSGQGGTPDTQYF
>.|15|TRBJ2-1|.|TRBV6-5
TGTGCCAGCAGTTCGCAGGCAGAGGGTCGAAATGAGCAGTTCTTC
CASSSQAEGRNEQFF
>.|13|TRBJ1-1|.|TRBV19
TGTGCCAGTAGTATGGGCCTGGCCACTGAAGCTTTCTTT
CASSMGLATEAFF
>TRBD2|16|TRBJ2-1|once|TRBV19
TGTGCCACGGGACTAGCGGGAACTAGCTCCTACAATGAGCAGTTCTTC
CATGLAGTSSYNEQFF
>TRBD1|16|TRBJ1-2|once|TRBV19
TGTGCCAGTAGGGGGACAGGGGCGTTGGGGTTCTATGGCTACACCTTC
CASRGTGALGFYGYTF
>.|13|TRBJ1-5|.|TRBV18
TGTGCCAGCTCACGGGAGAGCAATCAGCCCCAGCATTTT
CASSRESNQPQHF
>.|13|TRBJ2-7|.|TRBV5-1
TGCGCCAGCAGCGCGGGACTCTCCTACGAGCAGTACTTC
CASSAGLSYEQYF
>.|14|TRBJ2-1|.|TRBV5-1
TGCGCCAGCAGCTTAGTGAGCTCCTACAATGAGCAGTTCTTC
CASSLVSSYNEQFF
>.|13|TRBJ2-5|.|TRBV12-3/TRBV12-4
TGTGCCAGCAGTTTGACCGGGAGCGGGACCCAGTACTTC
CASSLTGSGTQYF
>TRBD2|16|TRBJ2-1|.|TRBV5-8
TGTGCCAGCACTTTTGAAAGCGGGGGCCTCTGGAATGAGCAGTTCTTC
CASTFESGGLWNEQFF
>.|12|TRBJ2-7|.|TRBV29-1
TGCAGCGTTGCAGGGCCCACCTACGAGCAGTACTTC
CSVAGPTYEQYF
>TRBD1|13|TRBJ1-1|.|TRBV10-1
TGCGCCAGTCGACAGGGCCTGAAAACTGAAGCTTTCTTT
CASRQGLKTEAFF
>.|15|TRBJ2-2|.|TRBV11-3
TGTGCCAGCAGCTTAGTCAGAGGAACGGTCGGGGAGCTGTTTTTT
CASSLVRGTVGELFF
>TRBD2|15|TRBJ2-7|once|TRBV19
TGTGCCAGTAGTAGGACTAGCGGGAGTACCTACGAGCAGTACTTC
CASSRTSGSTYEQYF
>.|13|TRBJ1-4|.|TRBV28
TGTGCCAGCAGCATTTCAACTAATGAAAAACTGTTTTTT
CASSISTNEKLFF
>TRBD2|17|TRBJ2-2|few|TRBV11-3
TGTGCCAGCAGCTCGGGACTAGCGGGAGGCACCACCGGGGAGCTGTTTTTT
CASSSGLAGGTTGELFF
>TRBD2|17|TRBJ2-5|.|TRBV28
TGTGCCAGCAGTTTGATGACGGGGGGAGCAAGGGGAGAGACCCAGTACTTC
CASSLMTGGARGETQYF
>.|19|TRBJ1-5|.|TRBV2
TGTGCCAGCAGTGAAGTTGGGACATTGACCTTTTATAGCAATCAGCCCCAGCATTTT
CASSEVGTLTFYSNQPQHF
>.|14|TRBJ2-1|.|TRBV4-1
TGCGCCAGCAGTCCGCCGACTAGGCGAGGTGAGCAGTTCTTC
CASSPPTRRGEQFF
>TRBD1|18|TRBJ1-4|.|TRBV28
TGTGCCAGCAGTCCGTACGGGACAGGGTCCATATCAAGGGAAAAACTGTTTTTT
CASSPYGTGSISREKLFF
>.|13|TRBJ1-1|few|TRBV27
TGTGCCAGCAGTGAGGCAGGGCGGACTGAAGCTTTCTTT
CASSEAGRTEAFF
>TRBD1|15|TRBJ2-4|.|TRBV6-6
TGTGCCAGCAGTACGACAGGGGGGGCCAAAAACATTCAGTACTTC
CASSTTGGAKNIQYF
>TRBD1|17|TRBJ2-4|.|TRBV5-1
TGCGCCAGCAGCGGGACAGGGAGTGGGGTTGAAGAAAACATTCAGTACTTC
CASSGTGSGVEENIQYF
>TRBD2|15|TRBJ2-7|.|TRBV4-1
TGCGCCAGCAGCCAAGGGGGGGGAAGCTCCTACGAGCAGTACTTC
CASSQGGGSSYEQYF
>.|15|TRBJ2-2|.|TRBV27
TGTGCCAGCGGAGCTTTCGTAAGGGGCCCCGGGGAGCTGTTTTTT
CASGAFVRGPGELFF
>TRBD1|17|TRBJ1-3|.|TRBV7-2
TGTGCCAGCAGCTTTCCCCCGGGACAGGGTGTTGGAAACACCATATATTTT
CASSFPPGQGVGNTIYF
>TRBD1|15|TRBJ2-7|.|TRBV3-1/TRBV3-2
TGTGCCAGCAGCCAAAGAGGGACAGGGACCTACGAGCAGTACTTC
CASSQRGTGTYEQYF
>TRBD1|17|TRBJ2-6|.|TRBV5-1
TGCGCCAGCAGCTATGGGACAGGGAACTCTGGGGCCAACGTCCTGACTTTC
CASSYGTGNSGANVLTF
>.|15|TRBJ1-5|.|TRBV2
TGTGCCAGCAGTGAATGGGTGCGGAGCAATCAGCCCCAGCATTTT
CASSEWVRSNQPQHF
>.|14|TRBJ1-1|.|TRBV5-1
TGCGCCAGCAGCTTGGACAGGATGGACACTGAAGCTTTCTTT
CASSLDRMDTEAFF
>.|16|TRBJ2-7|.|TRBV7-9
TGTGCCAGCAGCGCCACAGGGAGTGGAGATTACTACGAGCAGTACTTC
CASSATGSGDYYEQYF
>.|13|TRBJ1-1|.|TRBV14
TGTGCCAGCAGCTCAGGGTTGAACACTGAAGCTTTCTTT
CASSSGLNTEAFF
>TRBD1|12|TRBJ1-1|.|TRBV11-2
TGTGCCAGCAGCTCAGACAGGGCTGAAGCTTTCTTT
CASSSDRAEAFF
>.|13|TRBJ1-3|once|TRBV19
TGTGCCAGTAGACCAGGGGCGGGAAACACCATATATTTT
CASRPGAGNTIYF
>TRBD2|18|TRBJ2-1|.|TRBV28
TGTGCCAGCAGTCCCGCACCCAGAGCGGGAGGAACCTACAATGAGCAGTTCTTC
CASSPAPRAGGTYNEQFF
>TRBD1|16|TRBJ2-5|.|TRBV11-1
TGTGCCAGCAGCCCGAGGACAGGGGGATACGGAAAGACCCAGTACTTC
CASSPRTGGYGKTQYF
>.|13|TRBJ1-5|.|TRBV7-2
TGTGCCAGCAGCCCTGACAACCATCAGCCCCAGCATTTT
CASSPDNHQPQHF